The present T cell receptor beta chain was sequenced within a study of blood T cell repertoires in COVID-19. On the study more broadly: COVID-19 samples collected from the United States, Italy and Spain covered acute and convalescent phases.

Participants' reported clinical history set cohort assignment. Exposed volunteers were people who met a COVID-19 case within 2 weeks before study entry. Authors' analysis steps: Using reference gene primer amplification, nucleated cell counts were estimated. The assay was immunoSEQ multiplex PCR, and TCRdb's table has in-frame clones only and misses some. Clonal size and the V and J genes are those of that table, whereas D and trimming came from the DNA. The sample has fewer than 350,000 clones, around nine tenths seen once; the top ten hold under 1.2%. The source is a woman younger than 45 who had been exposed to COVID-19. Material: PBMCs or T cells enriched from blood (not recorded which).

The CDR3 protein is CAWRGGVSTDTQYF. DNA for the CDR3: TGTGCCTGGAGAGGGGGGGTTAGCACAGATACGCAGTATTTT. The chain couples TRBV30 to TRBJ2-3; D perhaps matches TRBD2 (7 bases). The CDR3 is made up of 14 amino acids. Trimming removed 3 bases at V and 0 bases at J, with 10 bases between. Germline V gives CDR1 GTSNPN, CDR2 SVGIG (reference sequence). The full variable domain, completed using reference TRBV30 and TRBJ2-3, is SQTIHQWPATLVQPVGSPLSLECTVEGTSNPNLYWYRQAAGRGLQLLFYSVGIGQISSEVPQNLSASRPQDRQFILSSKKLLLSDSGFYLCAWRGGVSTDTQYFGPGTRLTVL.